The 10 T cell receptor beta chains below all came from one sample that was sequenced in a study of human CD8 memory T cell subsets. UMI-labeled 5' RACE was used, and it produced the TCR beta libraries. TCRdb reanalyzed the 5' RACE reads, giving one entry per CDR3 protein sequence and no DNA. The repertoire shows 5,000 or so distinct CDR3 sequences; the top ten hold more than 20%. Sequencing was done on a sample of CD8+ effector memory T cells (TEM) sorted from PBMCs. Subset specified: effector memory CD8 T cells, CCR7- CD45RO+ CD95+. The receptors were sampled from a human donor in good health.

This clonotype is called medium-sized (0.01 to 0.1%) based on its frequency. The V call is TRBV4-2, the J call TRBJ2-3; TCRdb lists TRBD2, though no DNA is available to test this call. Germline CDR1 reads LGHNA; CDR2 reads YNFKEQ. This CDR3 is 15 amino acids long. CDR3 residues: CASSQERGGPDTQYF.

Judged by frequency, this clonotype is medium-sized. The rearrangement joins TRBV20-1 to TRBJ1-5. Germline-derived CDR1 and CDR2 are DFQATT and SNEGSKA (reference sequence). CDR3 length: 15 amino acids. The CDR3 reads CSARDLGGENQPQHF.

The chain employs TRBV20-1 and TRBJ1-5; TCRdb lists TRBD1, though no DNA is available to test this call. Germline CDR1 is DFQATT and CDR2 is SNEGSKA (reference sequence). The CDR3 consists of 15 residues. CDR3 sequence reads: CSARDEGQAQFVQHF.

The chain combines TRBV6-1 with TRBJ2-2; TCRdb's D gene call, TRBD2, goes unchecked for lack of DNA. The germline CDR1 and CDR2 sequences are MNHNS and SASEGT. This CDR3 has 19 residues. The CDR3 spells CAISRAAALAGGHTGELFF.

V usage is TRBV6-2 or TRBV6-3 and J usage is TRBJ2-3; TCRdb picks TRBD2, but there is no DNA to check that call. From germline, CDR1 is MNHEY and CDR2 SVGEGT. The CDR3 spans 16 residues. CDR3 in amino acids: CASSLTSGGGTDTQYF.

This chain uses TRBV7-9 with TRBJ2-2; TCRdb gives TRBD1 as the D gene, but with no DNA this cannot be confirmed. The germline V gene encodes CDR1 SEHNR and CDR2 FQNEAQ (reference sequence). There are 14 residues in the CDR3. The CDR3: CASSDRGDTGELFF.

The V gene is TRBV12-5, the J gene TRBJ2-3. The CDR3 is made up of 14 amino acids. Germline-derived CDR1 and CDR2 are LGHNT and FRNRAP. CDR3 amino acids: CASGSWASTDTQYF.

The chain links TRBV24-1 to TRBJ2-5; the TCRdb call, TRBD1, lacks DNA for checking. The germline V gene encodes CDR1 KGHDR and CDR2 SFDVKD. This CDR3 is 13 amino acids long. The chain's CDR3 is CATSAAPSETQYF.

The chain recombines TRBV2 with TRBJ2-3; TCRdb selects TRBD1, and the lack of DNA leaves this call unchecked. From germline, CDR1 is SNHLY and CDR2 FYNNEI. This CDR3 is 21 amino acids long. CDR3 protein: CASSSGQADFSGRFGTDTQYF.

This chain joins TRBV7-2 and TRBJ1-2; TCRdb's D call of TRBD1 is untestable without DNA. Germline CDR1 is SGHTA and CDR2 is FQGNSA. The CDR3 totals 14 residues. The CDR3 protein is CASNRRGRNYGYTF. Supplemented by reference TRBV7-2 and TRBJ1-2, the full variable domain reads GAGVSQSPSNKVTEKGKDVELRCDPISGHTALYWYRQSLGQGLEFLIYFQGNSAPDKSGLPSDRFSAERTGGSVSTLTIQRTQQEDSAVYLCASNRRGRNYGYTFGSGTRLTVV.